The clone carrying this TCR beta chain was seen ten or more times. Its antigen remains unidentified. The data were obtained in a study of early T cells in non-severe SARS-CoV-2 infection. The wider study: Chains from this unsorted whole-blood bulk RNA could not be paired. Whole-study results and caveats: Lookups in VDJdb leaned toward anti-spike CD8 responses and missed private and CD4 specificities.

The CDR3 contains 16 residues. The germline V gene encodes CDR1 SGHRS and CDR2 YFSETQ. The ends were cut back, 3 bases at V and 1 base at J, with 16 bases in the middle. TCRdb re-analysed the 5' RACE reads in MiXCR, keeping a single row per CDR3 protein. Here the sample spans approximately 81,000 distinct CDR3 sequences, 13% being singletons. The chain has TRBV5-1 and TRBJ1-1; D might be TRBD1 (5 bases). Sequenced: whole blood. The receptor's source is an adult who was a healthcare worker with PCR-confirmed SARS-CoV-2 infection or an uninfected control (not recorded which). This CDR3 is CASSSHYGQTNTEAFF. The CDR3 DNA reads TGCGCCAGCAGCTCCCACTACGGACAAACGAACACTGAAGCTTTCTTT.